This TCR beta chain was captured by sequencing in a study of T cell repertoires in cytomegalovirus infection. Study outcomes and limitations: CMV-specific HLA-C-restricted TCR beta clonotypes dominated the ex vivo response.

To note about this clonotype: Antigen specificity is unknown.

TCRdb re-called the reads with MiXCR, one entry per CDR3 protein. The sample yields some 500,000 distinct CDR3 sequences, 33% seen once. Germline values: CDR1 MGHRA, CDR2 YSYEKL. This CDR3 region has 13 residues. V lost 4 bases and J lost 5, with 11 bases in between. The material was cultured PBMCs, obtained from culture after CMV antigen stimulation. This TCR derives from a human donor in good health (CMV status not recorded). Some clones in this sample may be carry-over from other donors' samples. V and J are TRBV4-1 and TRBJ2-5; tentative D call: TRBD2 (5 bases). Here the CDR3 reads CASSRGWLETQYF. The CDR3 DNA is TGCGCCAGCAGCCGAGGGTGGTTGGAGACCCAGTACTTC.